One and the same sample provided the 14 T cell receptor beta chains below, sequenced in a study of shared clonotypes between healthy human individuals. The data were produced by immunoSEQ multiplex PCR, yet TCRdb's version contains in-frame clones alone and is incomplete. This table holds about 2.1 million clones, 80% to 95% found once. CD45RO-negative cells were positively selected for CCR7, leaving out terminally differentiated effector memory CD45RA+ cells. Sequencing was done on a sample of naive CD8+ T cells from PBMCs. The receptor source for this set is a man aged 18 to 30 in good health. Some clones in this sample may be carry-over from other donors' samples.

This clone came up a few times. Other DNA sequences in this specimen translate into the identical CDR3. The chain combines TRBV29-1 with TRBJ2-7; D gene unclear. V was cut by 3 bases and J by 3 bases, with 6 bases left in between. CDR1 is SQVTM and CDR2 is ANQGSEA in the germline V gene. This CDR3 is 11 amino acids long. CDR3 in amino acids: CSVESSYEQYF. As DNA, the CDR3 is TGCAGCGTTGAGTCCAGCTACGAGCAGTACTTC.

This clone occurred once. V and J are TRBV19 and TRBJ1-5, with a tentative D call TRBD1 (5 bases). CDR1 is LNHDA, CDR2 SQIVND, per germline (reference sequence). The CDR3 spans 16 residues. Trimming stripped 8 bases from V and 5 bases from J, with 22 bases between. CDR3 nucleotides: TGTGCCAGTCATCCGAGACCAGGGCAGGGCGATCAGCCCCAGCATTTT. The encoded protein is CASHPRPGQGDQPQHF.

A word on this clone: Other DNA sequences in this sample translate to the same CDR3. The chain joins TRBV27 to TRBJ2-1, with D maybe TRBD2 (6 bases). This CDR3 contains 14 residues. V was trimmed by 1 base and J by 6 bases, leaving 10 bases between them. CDR1 and CDR2 (germline): MNHEY, SMNVEV (reference sequence). The CDR3 nucleotides are TGTGCCAGCAGTTTATTGGCCGGGGGCAATGAGCAGTTCTTC. This gives the protein CASSLLAGGNEQFF.

The CDR3 loop is CASSQGQDLNGYTF. In DNA form, the CDR3 reads TGTGCCAGCAGCCAGGGACAGGACTTAAATGGCTACACCTTC. The rearrangement links TRBV4-2 to TRBJ1-2, with 8 bases matching TRBD1. V gave up 3 bases and J gave up 6 bases; unmatched junction bases: 6. CDR1 is LGHNA and CDR2 is YNFKEQ in the germline V gene. CDR3 length equals 14 residues.

This chain connects TRBV27 to TRBJ2-3, with TRBD2 matching over 12 bases. The length of the CDR3 is 16 residues. From germline, CDR1 is MNHEY and CDR2 SMNVEV (reference sequence). Trimming took 8 bases from V and 1 from J; bases not matched to a gene: 7. The CDR3 loop is CASHTRLAGGTDTQYF. CDR3 coding DNA: TGTGCCAGCCATACGAGACTAGCGGGAGGCACAGATACGCAGTATTTT.

The rearrangement joins TRBV10-2 to TRBJ2-5; D perhaps matches TRBD1 (6 bases). In germline, CDR1 is WSHSY, CDR2 SAAADI. With 6 bases removed from V and 2 bases from J, the gap between germline ends came to 13 bases. This CDR3 comprises 14 residues. The CDR3 DNA is TGCGCCAGCAGCCCCGGGACACTTCAAGAGACCCAGTACTTC. Protein sequence: CASSPGTLQETQYF.

This clone has only one observation. The chain has TRBV4-2 and TRBJ2-3, with D perhaps given as TRBD1 or TRBD2 (5 bases each). CDR3 length: 16 amino acids. Germline CDR1 LGHNA, CDR2 YNFKEQ. Between the trimmed V and J ends, which lost 1 base and 2 bases, there was a span of 13 bases. CDR3 sequence: CASSQVYGTPTDTQYF. The CDR3 DNA is TGTGCCAGCAGCCAAGTCTACGGGACCCCCACAGATACGCAGTATTTT.

The genes are TRBV7-9 and TRBJ2-7, with 7 positions matching TRBD1. The CDR3 runs to 14 residues. V lost 5 bases to trimming and J lost 5 bases; unmatched junction nucleotides: 9. Germline V gives CDR1 SEHNR, CDR2 FQNEAQ (reference sequence). DNA of the CDR3: TGTGCCAGCAGCCTCAACAGGGGTCCCCACGAGCAGTACTTC. It encodes CASSLNRGPHEQYF.

This clone was seen a single time. Other DNA variants within this sample encode the same CDR3. V is TRBV7-9 and J is TRBJ2-5; no firm D call. The CDR3 totals 14 residues. V lost 6 bases, J lost 1 base, and 12 bases lay in between. Germline lookup yields CDR1 SEHNR and CDR2 FQNEAQ (reference sequence). CDR3 residues: CASSRLGSQETQYF. The CDR3 DNA follows: TGTGCCAGCAGTCGGTTGGGCAGCCAAGAGACCCAGTACTTC.

As to this clone: This CDR3 is also generated by other DNA sequences in the sample. The V and J genes are TRBV4-1 and TRBJ2-7; a possible D gene is TRBD2 (6 bases). CDR1 and CDR2 (germline): MGHRA, YSYEKL. V was clipped by 0 bases and J by 3 bases, with 9 bases between them. The CDR3 is made up of 14 amino acids. The CDR3 loop is CASSQDRRGYEQYF. CDR3 DNA: TGCGCCAGCAGCCAAGATCGGCGGGGCTACGAGCAGTACTTC.

V usage is TRBV13 and J usage is TRBJ1-2; 9 bases are a match to TRBD1. From germline, CDR1 is PRHDT and CDR2 FYEKMQ (reference sequence). Losses at the gene ends were 5 bases for V and 2 bases for J; bases not matched to a gene: 6. The CDR3 covers 15 residues. The CDR3 loop is CASSRRTGVNYGYTF. CDR3 in DNA: TGTGCCAGCAGCCGGAGGACAGGGGTAAACTATGGCTACACCTTC.

The chain joins TRBV27 to TRBJ2-7; 8 nucleotides agree with TRBD2. Germline trimming cut 4 bases from V and 5 bases from J; bases unmatched to any gene: 4. The CDR3 is 13 amino acids. Germline V lookup: CDR1 MNHEY, CDR2 SMNVEV (reference sequence). The chain's CDR3 is CASSSGRADEQYF. In nucleotides, the CDR3 is TGTGCCAGCAGTTCCGGGAGGGCGGACGAGCAGTACTTC.

This chain connects TRBV7-8 to TRBJ2-5, with a tentative D call TRBD2 (5 bases). The CDR3 has 16 residues. The germline CDR1 and CDR2 sequences are SGHVS and FQNEAQ. V lost 6 bases and J 3 bases, leaving 20 bases between the germline ends. This CDR3 reads CASSLTPGLHKETQYF. The DNA of the CDR3 is TGTGCCAGCAGTTTAACCCCCGGACTCCACAAAGAGACCCAGTACTTC.

V gene TRBV29-1 combines with J gene TRBJ2-1; D is undetermined. V shed 6 bases and J shed 8 bases, with 8 bases lying between them. Looked up from germline, CDR1 is SQVTM and CDR2 is ANQGSEA. This CDR3 spans 10 amino acids. The CDR3 here is CSVPGDEQFF. The CDR3 bases are TGCAGCGTCCCCGGCGATGAGCAGTTCTTC.